One and the same sample provided the 28 T cell receptor beta chains below, sequenced in a study of CD8+CD57+ T cells in acquired aplastic anemia. Genomic DNA was employed as the template in profiling TCR beta VDJ and CDR3. TCRdb reprocessed the reads via MiXCR and lists one record per CDR3 protein. The sample has about 190,000 distinct CDR3 sequences; roughly half are singletons. CD8+CD57+ cell expansion had been shown by flow cytometry in patients chosen for sequencing. Sequenced: sorted CD4+, CD8+, or CD8+CD57+ T cells (not recorded which) from PBMCs. Receptors originate from a human donor with aplastic anemia.

V usage is TRBV7-2 and J usage is TRBJ2-7; 7 bases agree with TRBD2. Trimming cost V 6 bases and J 2 bases; bases outside gene matches: 4. The germline gives CDR1 SGHTA, CDR2 FQGNSA. The length of the CDR3 is 13 residues. CDR3 region: CASRESGTYEQYF. In nucleotides, the CDR3 is TGTGCCAGCAGGGAAAGCGGGACCTACGAGCAGTACTTC.

This clonotype was detected once. The chain couples TRBV20-1 to TRBJ2-7; 10 bases line up with TRBD1. The CDR3 spans 12 residues. V lost 5 bases, J lost 5 bases, and 3 bases stayed unmatched. Germline V lookup: CDR1 DFQATT, CDR2 SNEGSKA (reference sequence). CDR3 sequence: CSAHGQGDEQYF. CDR3 DNA: TGCAGTGCTCACGGACAGGGGGACGAGCAGTACTTC.

Many counts were recorded for this clonotype. The J gene is TRBJ1-3, the V gene TRBV19; TRBD1 matches at 9 bases. With 6 bases clipped from V and 7 bases from J, the junction kept 10 bases outside the gene matches. CDR3 size: 15 residues. Germline CDR1 reads LNHDA; CDR2 reads SQIVND (reference sequence). The CDR3 sequence is CASRWTGQGRNTIYF. DNA of the CDR3: TGTGCCAGTAGATGGACGGGACAGGGACGCAACACCATATATTTT.

This chain uses TRBV6-1 with TRBJ2-7, with 12 bases aligning to TRBD2. CDR1 MNHNS and CDR2 SASEGT come from the germline V gene. The CDR3 consists of 15 residues. The junction had 8 bases not matched to a gene; V was cut back by 5 bases and J by 6 bases. The CDR3: CASSILAGGVGEQYF. The CDR3 nucleotides are TGTGCCAGCAGTATACTAGCGGGGGGTGTCGGCGAGCAGTACTTC.

CDR3 coding DNA: TGCAGTGCTAGAGCCCCTCTTTCGGGGAGAAACGAGCAGTACTTC. Amino acids: CSARAPLSGRNEQYF. This chain links TRBV20-1 with TRBJ2-7; D perhaps matches TRBD2 (5 bases). V was shortened by 1 base and J by 5 bases, with 18 bases between the two germline ends. CDR3 length: 15 amino acids. Per the germline V gene, CDR1 is DFQATT and CDR2 is SNEGSKA (reference sequence).

The CDR3 DNA reads TGTGCCAGCAGTGCTGGGTGGTCCGAAAAACTGTTTTTT. As protein: CASSAGWSEKLFF. The chain joins TRBV2 to TRBJ1-4; D unclear. Germline CDR1 is SNHLY and CDR2 is FYNNEI. The CDR3 sequence is 13 residues long. V lost 4 bases to trimming and J lost 8 bases, with 11 bases between them.

This clonotype was seen just once. This could be a read error, since a much larger clone is one nucleotide away. The rearrangement joins TRBV24-1 to TRBJ2-7; a possible D gene is TRBD2 (5 bases). The V gene's germline CDR1 is KGHDR and CDR2 SFDVKD. CDR3 length: 12 amino acids. V was shortened by 12 bases and J by 2 bases, with 13 bases between the two germline ends. For the CDR3, the DNA is TGTGCCCCCGAAGAGGGAACCTACGAGCAGTACTTC. It encodes CAPEEGTYEQYF.

This clonotype showed up just a few times. The chain combines TRBV10-3 with TRBJ1-1; D may be TRBD1 (5 bases). With 3 bases removed from V and 7 bases from J, the gap between germline ends came to 9 bases. This CDR3 spans 12 amino acids. CDR1 and CDR2 from the germline V gene are ENHRY and SYGVKD. Here the CDR3 DNA reads TGTGCCATCAGTGACTTCGACAGTGAAGCTTTCTTT. As protein: CAISDFDSEAFF.

This clonotype was picked up many times. The chain uses TRBV6-1 and TRBJ2-3; D not certain. Germline loops: CDR1 MNHNS, CDR2 SASEGT. The CDR3 runs to 12 residues. The germline V and J ends were trimmed by 8 bases and 2 bases, with 8 bases remaining between them. The CDR3: CASGRPTDTQYF. CDR3 nucleotide sequence: TGTGCCAGCGGGCGGCCCACAGATACGCAGTATTTT.

At least ten counts were recorded for this clonotype. The chain uses TRBV10-3 and TRBJ1-3; D gene ambiguous. Trimming cost V 3 bases and J 2 bases, with 8 bases left between them. This CDR3 contains 14 residues. The germline V gene has CDR1 ENHRY and CDR2 SYGVKD. The DNA for the CDR3 is TGTGCCATCAGTGACAGGCACACTGGAAACACCATATATTTT. Its translation: CAISDRHTGNTIYF.

Here the CDR3 reads CAISRQEDNEAFF. Written as DNA, the CDR3 is TGTGCCATCAGTCGGCAGGAGGACAATGAAGCTTTCTTT. This chain links TRBV10-3 with TRBJ1-1, with a possible D match to TRBD1 (5 bases). The length of the CDR3 is 13 residues. Per the germline V gene, CDR1 is ENHRY and CDR2 is SYGVKD. Trimming took 5 bases from V and 7 from J, leaving 14 bases between them.

Worth noting for this clonotype: At one end the junction does not follow the germline gene, possibly because of a read error. V gene TRBV29-1 combines with J gene TRBJ1-1; 8 bases are shared with TRBD1. The CDR3 covers 17 residues. CDR1 SQVTM and CDR2 ANQGSEA come from the germline V gene. The CDR3, as DNA: TGCAGCGTTGGAAGGGGGATGGGACAGGCGTGGAACACTGGAGCTTTCTTT. It specifies CSVGRGMGQAWNTGAFF.

The chain employs TRBV24-1 and TRBJ2-5; D possibly matches TRBD1 or TRBD2 (5 bases each). V was trimmed by 1 base and J by 5 bases, leaving 7 bases between them. This CDR3 has 13 amino acids. CDR1 and CDR2 from the germline V gene are KGHDR and SFDVKD. CDR3 amino acids: CATSDLEGETQYF. The CDR3 region has the DNA TGTGCCACCAGTGATTTAGAGGGGGAGACCCAGTACTTC.

Comment on this clonotype: This sequence may be a read error, since a much larger clone differs from it by one base. This chain connects TRBV2 to TRBJ1-6; no clear D. The CDR3 sequence is 15 residues long. Germline V gives CDR1 SNHLY, CDR2 FYNNEI. The CDR3 spells CAGSYWGSYNSPLHF. CDR3 DNA sequence: TGTGCCGGCAGTTATTGGGGCTCCTATAATTCACCCCTCCACTTT.

This clonotype was observed many times. The chain recombines TRBV12-3 or TRBV12-4 with TRBJ1-1; 7 nucleotides line up with TRBD1. The CDR3 spans 14 residues. Trimming cost V 5 bases and J 3 bases; bases outside gene matches: 6. This CDR3 is CASSPRTGYTEAFF. Here the CDR3 DNA reads TGTGCCAGCAGTCCGCGGACAGGATACACTGAAGCTTTCTTT.

This clonotype has a count of ten or more. The chain recombines TRBV29-1 with TRBJ2-7; 7 nucleotides agree with TRBD1. This CDR3 is built from 13 residues. V lost 4 bases to trimming and J lost 2 bases; unmatched junction nucleotides: 5. CDR1 is SQVTM and CDR2 is ANQGSEA in the germline V gene. CDR3 bases: TGCAGCGTTGGGGCAGGACAGGCCTACGAGCAGTACTTC. Translation: CSVGAGQAYEQYF.

The V gene is TRBV19, the J gene TRBJ1-5; TRBD1 matches 7 bases. V was pared by 4 bases and J by 2 bases, with 17 bases of the junction left unmatched. The CDR3 runs 19 residues. The germline CDR1 and CDR2 sequences are LNHDA and SQIVND (reference sequence). The CDR3, as DNA: TGTGCCAGTAGTACCCTATCGTGGGCAGGGGGTACGGGCAATCAGCCCCAGCATTTT. Protein product: CASSTLSWAGGTGNQPQHF.

For this clonotype: A read error is likely, as this CDR3 ends without the conserved phenylalanine or tryptophan. DNA for the CDR3: TGTGCCAGCAGCGTAGCACCGGCAACTAATGAAAAACTGTTTTTG. It codes for CASSVAPATNEKLFL. The genes are TRBV9 and TRBJ1-4; D gene uncertain. The germline V gene encodes CDR1 SGDLS and CDR2 YYNGEE. Between the trimmed V and J ends, which lost 0 bases and 0 bases, there was a span of 6 bases. The CDR3 has 15 amino acids.

The rearrangement links TRBV2 to TRBJ2-5; 7 nucleotides line up with TRBD1. The CDR3 totals 15 residues. Per germline, CDR1 SNHLY and CDR2 FYNNEI. V lost 7 bases to trimming and J lost 3 bases; unmatched junction nucleotides: 11. The chain's CDR3 is CASNSNQGVEETQYF. The CDR3 DNA sequence: TGTGCCAGCAACTCGAACCAGGGGGTCGAAGAGACCCAGTACTTC.

The chain carries TRBV10-3 and TRBJ1-2; D is undetermined. Germline-derived CDR1 and CDR2 are ENHRY and SYGVKD. V was cut by 3 bases and J by 8 bases, with 13 bases left in between. This CDR3 has 13 residues. The CDR3 DNA reads as TGTGCCATCAGTGAAAGGCGTGGTCGCGGCTACACCTTC. Protein product: CAISERRGRGYTF.

The chain couples TRBV4-3 to TRBJ1-6; TRBD1 agrees at 7 bases. There are 16 residues in the CDR3. From germline, CDR1 is LGHNA and CDR2 YSLEER. V lost 0 bases to trimming and J lost 9 bases; unmatched junction nucleotides: 8. The CDR3 DNA sequence: TGCGCCAGCAGCCAAGATCCCGGACAGGTCCTTTCACCCCTCCACTTT. Translated: CASSQDPGQVLSPLHF.

As concerns this clonotype: The germline gene is not matched at one end of the junction; a read error may be the cause. The rearrangement uses TRBV12-3 or TRBV12-4 and TRBJ2-5; either TRBD1 or TRBD2 may fit D (6 bases each). This CDR3 has 14 amino acids. CDR3 in amino acids: CASSLAGGQGTQYF. The CDR3 region has the DNA TGTGCCAGCAGTTTAGCTGGGGGGCAAGGGACCCAGTACTTC.

This clonotype appeared many times. This chain connects TRBV9 to TRBJ2-1; D gene uncertain. The length of the CDR3 is 16 residues. V was pared by 0 bases and J by 9 bases, with 19 bases between. CDR1 SGDLS and CDR2 YYNGEE come from the germline V gene. Written as DNA, the CDR3 is TGTGCCAGCAGCGTAGATTTGGGTTTTGCGTCGACTGAGCAGTTCTTC. This sequence encodes CASSVDLGFASTEQFF.

This clonotype appeared a few times. V gene TRBV7-3 combines with J gene TRBJ2-2, with D unresolved. The CDR3 consists of 13 residues. V gave up 2 bases and J gave up 4 bases, with 5 bases separating them. The germline CDR1 and CDR2 sequences are SGHTA and FQGTGA. CDR3 region: CASSLSATGELFF. As DNA, the CDR3 is TGTGCCAGCAGCTTATCAGCCACCGGGGAGCTGTTTTTT. The full variable domain, its missing parts supplied by reference TRBV7-3 and TRBJ2-2, is GAGVSQTPSNKVTEKGKYVELRCDPISGHTALYWYRQSLGQGPEFLIYFQGTGAADDSGLPNDRFFAVRPEGSVSTLKIQRTERGDSAVYLCASSLSATGELFFGEGSRLTVL.

In its sample, this clonotype was seen many times. The J gene is TRBJ2-7, the V gene TRBV15; weak D call: TRBD2 (5 bases). The CDR3 is 15 amino acids. CDR1 and CDR2 (germline): LNHNV, YYDKDF (reference sequence). V shed 3 bases and J shed 5 bases, with 17 bases lying between them. The CDR3 DNA reads as TGTGCCACCAGCAGTCTGCGGCGCTCCGGGAACGAGCAGTACTTC. This translates into CATSSLRRSGNEQYF.

This clonotype was counted between two and nine times. Since a much larger clone is just one base distant, this may be a read error. The chain is built from TRBV19 and TRBJ1-5; D might be TRBD1 (5 bases). CDR3 length: 13 amino acids. CDR1 is LNHDA and CDR2 is SQIVND in the germline V gene (reference sequence). The CDR3, as DNA: TGTGCCAGTAGTATGGGGGGAGGGCAGCCCCGGCATTTT. Its translation is CASSMGGGQPRHF. The entire variable domain, with the rest obtained from reference TRBV19 and TRBJ1-5, is as follows: DGGITQSPKYLFRKEGQNVTLSCEQNLNHDAMYWYRQDPGQGLRLIYYSQIVNDFQKGDIAEGYSVSREKKESFPLTVTSAQKNPTAFYLCASSMGGGQPRHFGDGTRLSIL.

This chain links TRBV5-5 with TRBJ2-7; 8 bases fit TRBD2. Germline V gene sequence: CDR1 SGHKS, CDR2 YYEKEE (reference sequence). V shed 4 bases and J 0 bases; nucleotides not matched to a gene: 6. The CDR3 is 15 residues long. CDR3 DNA: TGTGCCAGCAGCCCTTCCGGGACTAGCTCCTACGAGCAGTACTTC. It specifies CASSPSGTSSYEQYF.

This clonotype was counted at least ten times. This chain links TRBV5-1 with TRBJ2-5; possible D gene TRBD1, 6 bases. The V gene lost 2 bases and the J gene lost 2 bases, with 16 bases spanning the gap. CDR3 length: 16 amino acids. The germline CDR1 and CDR2 sequences are SGHRS and YFSETQ. CDR3 residues: CASSLNRVGQQETQYF. The DNA for the CDR3 is TGCGCCAGCAGCTTAAACAGGGTAGGGCAGCAAGAGACCCAGTACTTC.